The T cell receptor beta chain under discussion was sequenced for a study of blood T cell repertoires in COVID-19. As for the study in general: Sources were T cells, B-cell-depleted T cells, or PBMCs; the material itself was cDNA or gDNA.

Seattle's cohort entered during active infection and was followed longitudinally. Original handling: Counts of nucleated cells, estimated from reference gene primer amplification, were obtained. Using immunoSEQ multiplex PCR, the repertoire was profiled, and TCRdb retains in-frame clones only, with some absent. Clonal size and the V and J genes are those of that table, whereas D and trimming came from the DNA. Altogether 300,000 to 350,000 clones are present, roughly 90% being singletons, with the ten largest covering just under 4%. The germline CDR1 and CDR2 sequences are MNHEY and SVGAGI. CDR3 size: 11 residues. V gave up 11 bases and J gave up 9 bases, with 17 bases separating them.

Input material: peripheral blood. This clonotype originated in an older woman with COVID-19, enrolled during active disease. This sequence joins TRBV6-5 and TRBJ2-7, with D uncertain. The DNA for the CDR3 is TGTGCCCCTTTGACCATTTCGGGGCAGTACTTC. It encodes CAPLTISGQYF.